This T cell receptor beta chain is drawn from a study of control samples from healthy donors and cancer patients. Here immunoSEQ multiplex PCR was the method, and the copy in TCRdb shows in-frame clones only, minus some. This repertoire shows roughly 450,000 clones, around 90% found once; its top ten account for 5.5% to 8%. The specimen sequenced was PBMCs. The sequence was collected from a man in his forties with head and neck cancer.

The CDR3 region is CASSPGLAGRAGELFF. The CDR3 region has the DNA TGCGCCAGCAGCCCCGGACTAGCGGGGCGCGCCGGGGAGCTGTTTTTT. The V call is TRBV5-1, the J call TRBJ2-2, with 12 nucleotides matching TRBD2. V lost 4 bases, J lost 6 bases, and 7 bases stayed unmatched. The CDR3 spans 16 residues. Germline CDR1 is SGHRS and CDR2 is YFSETQ.